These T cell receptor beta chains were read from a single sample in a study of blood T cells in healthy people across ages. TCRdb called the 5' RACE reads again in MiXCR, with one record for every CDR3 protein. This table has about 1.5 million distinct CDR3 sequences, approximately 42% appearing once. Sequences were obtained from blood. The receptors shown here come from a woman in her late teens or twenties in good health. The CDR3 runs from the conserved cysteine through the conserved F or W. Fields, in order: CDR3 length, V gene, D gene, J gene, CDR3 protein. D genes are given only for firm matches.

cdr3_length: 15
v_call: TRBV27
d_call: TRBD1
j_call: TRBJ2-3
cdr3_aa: CASSQDRGRLSTQYF

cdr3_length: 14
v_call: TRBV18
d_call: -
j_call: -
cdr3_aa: CASSVDGGRETQYF

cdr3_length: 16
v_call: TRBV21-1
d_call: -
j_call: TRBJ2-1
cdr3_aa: CASSKIRRCRYNEQFF

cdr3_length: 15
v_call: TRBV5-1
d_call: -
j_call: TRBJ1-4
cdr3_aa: CASSIGSGTPIKLFF

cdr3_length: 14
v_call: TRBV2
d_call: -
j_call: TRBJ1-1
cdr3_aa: CASSGWFGGTEAFF

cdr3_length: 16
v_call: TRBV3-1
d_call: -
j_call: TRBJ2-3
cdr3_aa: CACSQDTVRGGDTQYF

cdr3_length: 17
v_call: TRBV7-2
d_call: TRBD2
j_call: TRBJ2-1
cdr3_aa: CASSPYSGPLAYNEQFF

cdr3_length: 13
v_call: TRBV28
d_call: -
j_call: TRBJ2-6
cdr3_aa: CASSRSGVNVLTF

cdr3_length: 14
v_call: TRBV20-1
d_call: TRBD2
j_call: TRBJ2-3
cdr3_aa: CSARLLAEAETQYF

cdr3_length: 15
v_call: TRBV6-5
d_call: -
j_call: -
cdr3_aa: CASSPRGGSYNEQYF

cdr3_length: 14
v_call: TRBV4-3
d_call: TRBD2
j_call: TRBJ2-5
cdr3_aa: CASSRVAGYNEQYF

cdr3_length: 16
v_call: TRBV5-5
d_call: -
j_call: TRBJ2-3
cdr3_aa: CASSFEPQGSTDTQYF

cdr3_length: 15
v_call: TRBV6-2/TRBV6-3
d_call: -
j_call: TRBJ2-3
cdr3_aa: CASSYDRDLSDTQYF

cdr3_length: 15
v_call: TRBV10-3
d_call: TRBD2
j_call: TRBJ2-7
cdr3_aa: CAIRGGGESTYEQYF

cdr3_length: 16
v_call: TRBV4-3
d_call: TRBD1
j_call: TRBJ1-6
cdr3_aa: CASSEDRGLRNSPLHF

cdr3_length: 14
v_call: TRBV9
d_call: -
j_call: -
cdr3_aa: CASSVGGVWDEQYF

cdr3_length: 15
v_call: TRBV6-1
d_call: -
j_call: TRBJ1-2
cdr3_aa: CASSDPRNPSDGYTF

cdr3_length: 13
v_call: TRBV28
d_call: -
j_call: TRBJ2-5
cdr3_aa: CASSFRLDNEQYF

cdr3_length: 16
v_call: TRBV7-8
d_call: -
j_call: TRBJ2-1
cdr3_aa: CASSPPTPSSYNEQFF

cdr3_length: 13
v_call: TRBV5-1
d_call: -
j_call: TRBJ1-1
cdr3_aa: CASSHTGNTEAFF

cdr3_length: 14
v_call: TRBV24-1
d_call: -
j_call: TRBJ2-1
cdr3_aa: CATSDSRDYNEQFF

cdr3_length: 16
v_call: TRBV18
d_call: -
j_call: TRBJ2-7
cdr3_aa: CASSPLQDVRYYEQYF

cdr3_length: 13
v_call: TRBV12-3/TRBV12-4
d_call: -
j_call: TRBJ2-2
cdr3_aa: CASSLRRTGELFF

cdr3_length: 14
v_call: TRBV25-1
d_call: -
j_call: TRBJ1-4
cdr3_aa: CASSELGSNEKLFF

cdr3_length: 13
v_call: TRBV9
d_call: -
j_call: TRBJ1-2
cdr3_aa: CASSVAPPNGYTF

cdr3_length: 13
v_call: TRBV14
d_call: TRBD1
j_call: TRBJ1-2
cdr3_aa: CASSRTGAYGYTF

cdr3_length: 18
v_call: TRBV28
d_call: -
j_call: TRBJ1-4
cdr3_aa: CASRQGLRRRPTNEKLFF

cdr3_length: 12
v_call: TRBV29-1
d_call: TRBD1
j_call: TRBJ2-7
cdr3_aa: CSAWDRGYEQYF

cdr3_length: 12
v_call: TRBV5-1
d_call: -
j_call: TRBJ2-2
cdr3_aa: CASSVDYGELFF

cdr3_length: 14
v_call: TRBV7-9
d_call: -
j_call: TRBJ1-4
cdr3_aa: CASSGRFLNEKLFF

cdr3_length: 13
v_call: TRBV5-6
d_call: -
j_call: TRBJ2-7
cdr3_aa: CASSQEIPYEQYF

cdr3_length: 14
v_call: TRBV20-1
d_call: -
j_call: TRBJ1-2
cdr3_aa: CSARERGTNYGYTF

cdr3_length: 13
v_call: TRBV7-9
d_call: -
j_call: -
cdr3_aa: CASSSGVMETQYF

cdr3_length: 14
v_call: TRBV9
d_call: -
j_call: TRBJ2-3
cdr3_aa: CASSGEDRSDTQYF

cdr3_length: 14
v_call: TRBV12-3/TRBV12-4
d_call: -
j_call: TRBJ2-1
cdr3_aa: CASSLYGRFNEQFF

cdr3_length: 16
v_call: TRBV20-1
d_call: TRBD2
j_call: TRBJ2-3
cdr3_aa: CSAPLAGGRSTDTQYF

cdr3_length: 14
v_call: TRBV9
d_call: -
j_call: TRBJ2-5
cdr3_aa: CASSANWGQETQYF

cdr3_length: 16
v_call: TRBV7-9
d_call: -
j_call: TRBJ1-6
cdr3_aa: CASSQSEGFGNSPLHF

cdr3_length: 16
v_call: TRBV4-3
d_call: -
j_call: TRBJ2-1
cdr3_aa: CASSQVIGGSGNEQFF

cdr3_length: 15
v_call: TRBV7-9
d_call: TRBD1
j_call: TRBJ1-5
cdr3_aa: CASSLDRARGQPQHF

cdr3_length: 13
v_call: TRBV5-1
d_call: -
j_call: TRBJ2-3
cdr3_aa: CASSPATTDTQYF

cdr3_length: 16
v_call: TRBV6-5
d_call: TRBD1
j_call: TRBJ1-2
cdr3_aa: CASSYSRPDRGYGYTF